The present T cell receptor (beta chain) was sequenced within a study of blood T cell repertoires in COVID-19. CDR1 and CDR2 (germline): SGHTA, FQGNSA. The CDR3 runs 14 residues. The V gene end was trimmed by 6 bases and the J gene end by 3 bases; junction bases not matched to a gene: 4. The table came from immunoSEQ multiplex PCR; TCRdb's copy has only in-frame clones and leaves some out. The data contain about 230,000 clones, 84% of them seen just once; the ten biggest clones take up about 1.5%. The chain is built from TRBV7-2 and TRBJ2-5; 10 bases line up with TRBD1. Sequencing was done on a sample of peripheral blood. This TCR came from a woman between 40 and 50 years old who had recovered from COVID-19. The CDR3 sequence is CASRKGTGEETQYF. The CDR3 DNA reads TGTGCCAGCAGGAAAGGGACAGGGGAAGAGACCCAGTACTTC.